The clone carrying this T cell receptor (beta chain) was counted once. This CDR3 is 16 amino acids long. Germline V lookup: CDR1 SGHNT, CDR2 YENEEA. The V and J ends lost 4 bases and 5 bases, in that order; junction bases with no gene match: 13. This sample was taken from a study of blood T cell repertoires in COVID-19. Produced via immunoSEQ multiplex PCR; TCRdb's table is partial and in-frame only. The data show 250,000 to 300,000 clones, 82% seen once. This chain uses TRBV11-3 with TRBJ2-5; 7 bases align to TRBD2. The source is a man aged 35 to 55 who had been exposed to COVID-19. Source material: PBMCs or T cells enriched from blood (not recorded which). CDR3 region: CASSWGMGRADETQYF. CDR3 nucleotides: TGTGCCAGCAGCTGGGGGATGGGGAGGGCCGACGAGACCCAGTACTTC.